What follows are 17 T cell receptor beta chains derived from one specimen sequenced in a study of blood T cell repertoires in COVID-19. Data came from immunoSEQ multiplex PCR; TCRdb stores just in-frame clones and leaves some out. The top ten clones hold 1.3% to 1.5% of a sample with over 100,000 clones, roughly 85% of them seen once. The material sequenced was peripheral blood. The source is a man aged 35-49 years with acute or convalescent COVID-19.

This chain connects TRBV27 to TRBJ2-2; the D gene is possibly TRBD1 (6 bases). Germline lookup yields CDR1 MNHEY and CDR2 SMNVEV (reference sequence). The germline V and J ends were trimmed by 8 bases and 1 base, with 8 bases remaining between them. The CDR3 is 13 residues long. CDR3 sequence reads: CASRDMNTGELFF. Here the CDR3 DNA reads TGTGCCAGCCGGGACATGAACACCGGGGAGCTGTTTTTT.

This chain uses TRBV10-1 with TRBJ2-2; 12 bases fit TRBD1. The CDR3 totals 18 residues. The germline CDR1 and CDR2 sequences are WNHNN and SYGVQD (reference sequence). The trim removed 3 bases at V and 4 bases at J, leaving 9 bases unmatched. The CDR3: CASSDPGQGAQGTGELFF. CDR3 bases: TGCGCCAGCAGTGATCCGGGACAGGGGGCGCAGGGCACCGGGGAGCTGTTTTTT.

This chain connects TRBV28 to TRBJ1-2, with D possibly being TRBD1 (6 bases). Germline V gene data show CDR1 as MDHEN and CDR2 as SYDVKM. The CDR3 totals 16 residues. V lost 5 bases, J lost 8 bases, and 24 bases lay in between. CDR3 in DNA: TGTGCCAGCAGTAGCCCACAGGGACCAAAGCGCGGCGGCTACACCTTC. This translates into CASSSPQGPKRGGYTF.

The chain links TRBV2 to TRBJ1-4; TRBD1 matches at 10 bases. Germline V gene data show CDR1 as SNHLY and CDR2 as FYNNEI. V was pared by 6 bases and J by 8 bases, with 6 bases of the junction left unmatched. The CDR3 totals 14 residues. The CDR3 sequence is CASRETGGQEKLFF. The CDR3 DNA reads as TGTGCCAGCAGAGAGACAGGGGGCCAGGAAAAACTGTTTTTT. Filled out from reference TRBV2 and TRBJ1-4, the complete variable domain reads EPEVTQTPSHQVTQMGQEVILRCVPISNHLYFYWYRQILGQKVEFLVSFYNNEISEKSEIFDDQFSVERPDGSNFTLKIRSTKLEDSAMYFCASRETGGQEKLFFGSGTQLSVL.

The chain uses TRBV6-6 and TRBJ2-5; 9 positions agree with TRBD2. The V gene's germline CDR1 is MNHNY and CDR2 SVGAGI (reference sequence). Trimming at V came to 5 bases and at J to 5 bases, leaving 9 bases not matched to a gene. The CDR3 loop spans 15 amino acids. The DNA for the CDR3 is TGTGCCAGCAGTCACCTTAGCGGGGGCTCGGAGACCCAGTACTTC. Translated: CASSHLSGGSETQYF.

The chain is built from TRBV6-5 and TRBJ1-2; 7 bases match TRBD1. From germline, CDR1 is MNHEY and CDR2 SVGAGI. The CDR3 sequence is 15 residues long. V gave up 7 bases and J gave up 0 bases; unmatched junction bases: 8. The CDR3 spells CASTRDRAANYGYTF. The CDR3 coding sequence is TGTGCCAGCACTCGGGACAGAGCTGCTAACTATGGCTACACCTTC.

V and J are TRBV9 and TRBJ2-1, with D possibly matching TRBD2 (6 bases). The CDR3 totals 15 residues. The germline CDR1 and CDR2 sequences are SGDLS and YYNGEE. The ends were cut back, 0 bases at V and 5 bases at J, with 12 bases in the middle. CDR3 nucleotide sequence: TGTGCCAGCAGCGTAGCGGGGAGGACGAACAATGAGCAGTTCTTC. It encodes CASSVAGRTNNEQFF.

The V gene is TRBV19, the J gene TRBJ2-7, with TRBD1 matching over 9 bases. The CDR3 sequence is 15 residues long. V trimming: 4 bases; J trimming: 5 bases; junction bases outside the gene matches: 9. The germline V gene encodes CDR1 LNHDA and CDR2 SQIVND (reference sequence). The CDR3 spells CASSTPGTGRHEQYF. CDR3 DNA: TGTGCCAGTAGTACCCCCGGGACAGGGAGACACGAGCAGTACTTC.

The chain carries TRBV18 and TRBJ2-7; 8 bases map to TRBD2. This CDR3 comprises 14 residues. Losses at the gene ends were 3 bases for V and 1 base for J; bases not matched to a gene: 2. Germline V gives CDR1 KGHSH, CDR2 LQKENI. The CDR3 loop is CASSPTSGSYEQYF. The CDR3, as DNA: TGTGCCAGCTCACCTACTAGCGGTTCCTACGAGCAGTACTTC. The whole variable domain, remainder taken from reference TRBV18 and TRBJ2-7, is NAGVMQNPRHLVRRRGQEARLRCSPMKGHSHVYWYRQLPEEGLKFMVYLQKENIIDESGMPKERFSAEFPKEGPSILRIQQVVRGDSAAYFCASSPTSGSYEQYFGPGTRLTVT.

This clone has a handful of counts. V is TRBV7-3 and J is TRBJ2-2, with 9 bases fitting TRBD2. Per the germline V gene, CDR1 is SGHTA and CDR2 is FQGTGA. V shed 5 bases and J 14 bases; nucleotides not matched to a gene: 12. This CDR3 is built from 14 residues. CDR3 protein: CASSLIAGEGFLFF. Written as DNA, the CDR3 is TGTGCCAGCAGCCTCATAGCGGGGGAGGGTTTCCTGTTTTTT.

This chain links TRBV14 with TRBJ1-4, with D uncertain. V lost 4 bases and J lost 5, with 14 bases in between. Germline loops: CDR1 SGHDN, CDR2 FVKESK. The CDR3 runs 15 residues. This CDR3 reads CASSPQRQSNEKLFF. In DNA, the CDR3 is TGTGCCAGCAGCCCTCAGAGGCAATCCAATGAAAAACTGTTTTTT.

The chain joins TRBV18 to TRBJ1-6; 7 bases map to TRBD1. V lost 5 bases, J lost 14 bases, and 12 bases stayed unmatched. The CDR3 runs to 14 residues. Per the germline V gene, CDR1 is KGHSH and CDR2 is LQKENI. CDR3 DNA: TGTGCCAGCTCATCAGACAGGGACGGGTTGGCCCTCCACTTT. Protein product: CASSSDRDGLALHF.

V and J are TRBV4-1 and TRBJ2-3, with D maybe TRBD1 (5 bases). Deletions cut 0 bases from V and 5 bases from J, with 15 bases between. CDR1 is MGHRA, CDR2 YSYEKL, per germline. CDR3 length: 16 residues. For the CDR3, the DNA is TGCGCCAGCAGCCAAGATTGGGGCGCACCGGGAGATACGCAGTATTTT. It specifies CASSQDWGAPGDTQYF.

The rearrangement joins TRBV15 to TRBJ1-4; a weak D match, TRBD1 (5 bases). The germline V and J ends were trimmed by 0 bases and 8 bases, with 13 bases remaining between them. Germline V gene data show CDR1 as LNHNV and CDR2 as YYDKDF (reference sequence). The CDR3 covers 15 residues. DNA for the CDR3: TGTGCCACCAGCAGAGACAGGGCTAGTGGGGAAAAACTGTTTTTT. Protein product: CATSRDRASGEKLFF.

The chain links TRBV19 to TRBJ1-3, with TRBD1 matching 9 bases. From germline, CDR1 is LNHDA and CDR2 SQIVND (reference sequence). CDR3 length: 14 amino acids. After removal of 6 bases from V and 4 bases from J, the junction contained 4 bases not matched to a gene. CDR3: CASSTGGTGNTIYF. The CDR3 coding sequence is TGTGCCAGTAGCACAGGGGGCACAGGAAACACCATATATTTT.

This clone was recorded a few times. The chain's CDR3 is CASSPRQGLGTEAFF. The CDR3 coding sequence is TGTGCCAGCAGCCCCCGACAGGGGCTCGGAACTGAAGCTTTCTTT. The genes are TRBV6-5 and TRBJ1-1; 8 bases align to TRBD1. CDR3 length: 15 amino acids. Trimming took 6 bases from V and 5 from J; bases not matched to a gene: 11. Germline V gives CDR1 MNHEY, CDR2 SVGAGI.

The genes are TRBV7-8 and TRBJ2-2; 11 bases match TRBD2. V gave up 6 bases and J gave up 4 bases; unmatched junction bases: 10. This CDR3 contains 17 residues. CDR1 and CDR2 (germline): SGHVS, FQNEAQ. The CDR3 loop reads CASSSSGRAFGTGELFF. The DNA of the CDR3 is TGTGCCAGCAGTAGTAGCGGGAGGGCCTTCGGCACCGGGGAGCTGTTTTTT.